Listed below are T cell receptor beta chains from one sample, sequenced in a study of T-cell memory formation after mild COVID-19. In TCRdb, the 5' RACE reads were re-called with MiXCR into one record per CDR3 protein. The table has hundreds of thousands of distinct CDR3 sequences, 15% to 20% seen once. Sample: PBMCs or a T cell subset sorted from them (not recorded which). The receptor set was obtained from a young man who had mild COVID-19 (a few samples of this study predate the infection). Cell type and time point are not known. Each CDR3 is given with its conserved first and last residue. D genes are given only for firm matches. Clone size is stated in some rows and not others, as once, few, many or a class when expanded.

CASSWGGMDEKLFF,TGTGCCAGCAGCTGGGGGGGCATGGATGAAAAACTGTTTTTT,.,TRBJ1-4,TRBV5-4,.
CASSITSAPWPQHF,TGTGCCAGTAGTATTACGTCAGCCCCTTGGCCCCAGCATTTT,few,TRBJ1-5,TRBV19,.
CASRATGGRLFF,TGTGCCAGCAGGGCCACAGGGGGCAGACTGTTTTTT,.,TRBJ1-4,TRBV12-3/TRBV12-4,TRBD1
CASSSAPSYEQYF,TGTGCCAGCAGCTCCGCTCCCTCCTACGAGCAGTACTTC,few,TRBJ2-7,TRBV7-7,.
CASGFQGGNTEAFF,TGTGCCAGCGGGTTCCAGGGCGGGAACACTGAAGCTTTCTTT,.,TRBJ1-1,TRBV5-4,.
CASSSPGLNTEAFF,TGCGCCAGCAGCAGCCCAGGGCTGAACACTGAAGCTTTCTTT,.,TRBJ1-1,TRBV5-1,.
CSARETANSNQPQHF,TGCAGTGCCAGGGAGACAGCGAATAGCAATCAGCCCCAGCATTTT,few,TRBJ1-5,TRBV20-1,.
CATSREDSPRQYF,TGTGCCACCAGCAGAGAAGACAGTCCCCGGCAGTACTTC,.,TRBJ2-7,TRBV15,.
CASTPQQGVSPEAFF,TGTGCCAGCACCCCACAACAGGGGGTATCTCCTGAAGCTTTCTTT,.,TRBJ1-1,TRBV18,TRBD1
CASSFYGYEQYF,TGTGCCAGCAGCTTTTACGGCTACGAGCAGTACTTC,many,TRBJ2-7,TRBV7-2,.
CSAFGAGGTNYGYTF,TGCAGCGCGTTTGGGGCCGGGGGCACAAACTATGGCTACACCTTC,.,TRBJ1-2,TRBV29-1,.
CASSQEGLAYEQYF,TGCGCCAGCAGCCAAGAAGGGCTGGCCTACGAGCAGTACTTC,few,TRBJ2-7,TRBV4-1,.
CASSQVRDSKSTDTQYF,TGCGCCAGCAGCCAAGTCCGGGACTCTAAGAGCACAGATACGCAGTATTTT,few,TRBJ2-3,TRBV4-3,.
CSARDQGNYGYTF,TGCAGTGCTAGAGATCAAGGGAACTATGGCTACACCTTC,.,TRBJ1-2,TRBV20-1,.
CASSQESGTVETQYF,TGCGCCAGCAGCCAAGAATCAGGGACGGTGGAGACCCAGTACTTC,few,TRBJ2-5,TRBV4-1,.
CASSNTEGYEQYF,TGTGCCAGCAGCAATACGGAGGGATACGAGCAGTACTTC,.,TRBJ2-7,TRBV7-9,.
CASSRGNGGREDQSSTDTQYF,TGCGCCAGCAGTCGGGGCAATGGTGGGCGGGAGGACCAGTCGTCCACAGATACGCAGTATTTT,.,TRBJ2-3,TRBV23-1,TRBD2
CSAGLPGASTDTQYF,TGCAGTGCTGGCCTCCCCGGGGCTAGCACAGATACGCAGTATTTT,.,TRBJ2-3,TRBV20-1,.
CASSLRTAPTQYF,TGTGCCAGCAGCCTCCGGACGGCTCCCACGCAGTATTTT,.,TRBJ2-3,TRBV3-1,.
CSVPDRAYEQYF,TGCAGTGTACCGGACAGAGCCTACGAGCAGTACTTC,.,TRBJ2-7,TRBV20-1,.
CSVEVEGALGYEQYF,TGCAGCGTTGAAGTTGAGGGGGCCTTGGGCTACGAGCAGTACTTC,.,TRBJ2-7,TRBV29-1,TRBD1
CASSPTTGVQTEAFF,TGTGCCAGCAGTCCAACGACAGGGGTCCAGACTGAAGCTTTCTTT,.,TRBJ1-1,TRBV6-5,TRBD1
CASSQPFSGKYSPLHF,TGTGCCAGCAGCCAACCGTTTTCCGGGAAGTATTCACCCCTCCACTTT,.,TRBJ1-6,TRBV4-2,.
CASSYGPVLETQYF,TGTGCCAGCAGTTACGGTCCAGTTCTGGAGACCCAGTACTTC,few,TRBJ2-5,TRBV6-2/TRBV6-3,.